This TCR beta chain was profiled in a study of shared clonotypes between healthy human individuals. Study conclusions and caveats: Naive subsets, compared against memory subsets, generally had larger estimated richness values.

V lost 0 bases to trimming and J lost 4 bases, with 15 bases between them. The CDR3 loop spans 16 amino acids. CDR1 is MNHEY and CDR2 is SVGAGI in the germline V gene. In the original processing: Filtering of immunoSEQ junctional sequences could not match full-length read filtering. The data were produced by immunoSEQ multiplex PCR, yet TCRdb's version contains in-frame clones alone and is incomplete. Clone size and the V and J calls come from that table; the DNA yielded D and trimming. The table shows 2 million to 3 million clones, with 93% occurring only once. On this clone itself: Its antigen remains unknown.

The clonotype comes from a young man in good health. Some clones in this sample may be carry-over from other donors' samples. The chain has TRBV6-5 and TRBJ1-2, with D possibly matching TRBD1 (5 bases). The sequenced sample was naive CD4+ T cells from PBMCs. Specified subset: CD45RA+ positively selected. CDR3 DNA: TGTGCCAGCAGTTACTCGTTCCCGGGGCAGGGCTATGGCTACACCTTC. This encodes CASSYSFPGQGYGYTF.